These T cell receptor beta chains were read from a single sample in a study of metastatic and nonmetastatic thyroid tumors. With MiXCR, TCRdb reprocessed the PCR reads. The sample has 9,000 to 13,000 clones; around 30% are singletons. Specimen: tumor tissue. All receptors come from a female donor with papillary thyroid cancer or a benign thyroid nodule (not recorded which). Some clones in this sample may be carry-over from other donors' samples. Each CDR3 is given with its conserved first and last residue. The D gene is left open where the match is weak. Only some rows state a clone size, as once, few, many or a class for expanded clones.

d_call: -; v_call: TRBV5-1; j_call: TRBJ1-3; clone_size: medium-sized; cdr3_nt: TGCGCCAGCAGCTTGATGGCAGGCTCTGGAAACACCATATATTTT; cdr3_aa: CASSLMAGSGNTIYF
d_call: TRBD2; v_call: TRBV4-2; j_call: TRBJ2-3; clone_size: -; cdr3_nt: TGTGCCAGCAGCCGTGGAGTAGCGGGAGGCCCAGGGATCTCAGATACGCAGTATTTT; cdr3_aa: CASSRGVAGGPGISDTQYF
d_call: -; v_call: TRBV18; j_call: TRBJ2-1; clone_size: -; cdr3_nt: TGTGCCAGCTCACCACCCCCAGGGGACTACAATGAGCAGTTCTTC; cdr3_aa: CASSPPPGDYNEQFF
d_call: TRBD1; v_call: TRBV2; j_call: TRBJ1-2; clone_size: few; cdr3_nt: TGTGCCTGCCGCCGGGGACAGGGCTATGTCTACACCTTC; cdr3_aa: CACRRGQGYVYTF
d_call: -; v_call: TRBV12-3/TRBV12-4; j_call: TRBJ1-1; clone_size: medium-sized; cdr3_nt: TGTGCCAGCAGTTTAGTCAGAAACACTGAAGCTTTCTTT; cdr3_aa: CASSLVRNTEAFF
d_call: TRBD2; v_call: TRBV2; j_call: TRBJ2-2; clone_size: -; cdr3_nt: TGTGCCAGCAAACTAGCGGACAACACCGGGGAGCTGTTTTTT; cdr3_aa: CASKLADNTGELFF
d_call: TRBD1; v_call: TRBV12-3/TRBV12-4; j_call: TRBJ1-1; clone_size: few; cdr3_nt: TGTGCCAGCAGTTTTGAGCGGACAGGATGGGGGATGAACACTGAAGCTTTCTTT; cdr3_aa: CASSFERTGWGMNTEAFF
d_call: -; v_call: TRBV15; j_call: TRBJ1-3; clone_size: few; cdr3_nt: TGTGCCACCAGCAGAGATGGGGGGACTGGAAACACCATATATTTT; cdr3_aa: CATSRDGGTGNTIYF
d_call: -; v_call: TRBV4-2; j_call: TRBJ2-1; clone_size: many; cdr3_nt: TGTGCCAGCAGCCAAGAATTCAGCCACAATGAGCAGTTCTTC; cdr3_aa: CASSQEFSHNEQFF
d_call: -; v_call: TRBV5-4; j_call: TRBJ2-1; clone_size: many; cdr3_nt: TGTGCCAGCAGCTCCCCTGCTGGAGCGAGCTACAATGAGCAGTTCTTC; cdr3_aa: CASSSPAGASYNEQFF
d_call: TRBD1; v_call: TRBV27; j_call: TRBJ1-2; clone_size: -; cdr3_nt: TGTGCCAGCAGTCCTTATTACTTAATCCGGGACAGGGCCTATGGCTACACCTTC; cdr3_aa: CASSPYYLIRDRAYGYTF
d_call: -; v_call: TRBV11-2; j_call: TRBJ2-2; clone_size: many; cdr3_nt: TGTGCCAGCAGCTTAGGGTCCGGACGAGCGGGACAGCTGGGGGAGCTGTTTTTT; cdr3_aa: CASSLGSGRAGQLGELFF
d_call: -; v_call: TRBV30; j_call: TRBJ1-5; clone_size: -; cdr3_nt: TGTGCCTGGAGGACACAGGGAGGGAGCAATCAGCCCCAGCATTTT; cdr3_aa: CAWRTQGGSNQPQHF
d_call: -; v_call: TRBV6-5; j_call: TRBJ2-1; clone_size: few; cdr3_nt: TGTGCCAGCAGTTACAGGTTCTTCTCCTACAATGAGCAGTTCTTC; cdr3_aa: CASSYRFFSYNEQFF
d_call: -; v_call: TRBV2; j_call: TRBJ1-4; clone_size: -; cdr3_nt: TGTGCCAGCAGCCCGGACCAGGACAGACTGTTTTTT; cdr3_aa: CASSPDQDRLFF
d_call: -; v_call: TRBV28; j_call: TRBJ2-7; clone_size: few; cdr3_nt: TGTGCCAGCAGTTTAGGGCATCGCGAGCAGTACTTC; cdr3_aa: CASSLGHREQYF
d_call: TRBD1; v_call: TRBV7-9; j_call: TRBJ1-1; clone_size: medium-sized; cdr3_nt: TGTGCCAGCTCAGAACTTTTACAGGGGTTGGGTACTGAAGCTTTCTTT; cdr3_aa: CASSELLQGLGTEAFF
d_call: TRBD1; v_call: TRBV4-1; j_call: TRBJ1-1; clone_size: many; cdr3_nt: TGCGCCAGCAGCCATAGAAACAGGGGGCTCCCGAAGGGCACTGAAGCTTTCTTC; cdr3_aa: CASSHRNRGLPKGTEAFF
d_call: -; v_call: TRBV3-1; j_call: TRBJ1-1; clone_size: -; cdr3_nt: TGTGCCAGCAGCCAAATCCTGAACACTGAAGCTTTCTTT; cdr3_aa: CASSQILNTEAFF
d_call: TRBD2; v_call: TRBV27; j_call: TRBJ2-3; clone_size: many; cdr3_nt: TGTGCCATAAGGTTCAGCGGGAGGAACACAGATACGCAGTATTTT; cdr3_aa: CAIRFSGRNTDTQYF
d_call: TRBD2; v_call: TRBV6-5; j_call: TRBJ2-7; clone_size: few; cdr3_nt: TGTGCCAGCAGTTACTCAAGCGGGAACTCCTACGAGCAGTACTTC; cdr3_aa: CASSYSSGNSYEQYF
d_call: -; v_call: TRBV16; j_call: TRBJ1-1; clone_size: many; cdr3_nt: TGTGCCAGCAGCCAATCTGGGTTCGGGGTTATCTTT; cdr3_aa: CASSQSGFGVIF
d_call: -; v_call: TRBV24-1; j_call: TRBJ2-1; clone_size: medium-sized; cdr3_nt: TGTGCCACAGGGGACCTAGAGTCGGATGAGCAGTTCTTC; cdr3_aa: CATGDLESDEQFF
d_call: TRBD1; v_call: TRBV15; j_call: TRBJ1-3; clone_size: few; cdr3_nt: TGTGCCACCAGCCTAGACAGGGGCAGAAACACCATATATTTT; cdr3_aa: CATSLDRGRNTIYF
d_call: -; v_call: TRBV3-1; j_call: TRBJ1-6; clone_size: many; cdr3_nt: TGTGCCAGCAGCTCGCTCGGGAATAATTCACCCCTCCACTTT; cdr3_aa: CASSSLGNNSPLHF
d_call: TRBD2; v_call: TRBV20-1; j_call: TRBJ2-7; clone_size: -; cdr3_nt: TGCAGTGCTAGACGACCTCTAGCGGGATCCTACGAGCAGTACTTC; cdr3_aa: CSARRPLAGSYEQYF
d_call: -; v_call: TRBV5-8; j_call: TRBJ2-7; clone_size: few; cdr3_nt: TGTGCCAGCAGGCTTTTGTTACAGGGACCGCAGTACTTC; cdr3_aa: CASRLLLQGPQYF
d_call: -; v_call: TRBV7-6; j_call: TRBJ1-6; clone_size: medium-sized; cdr3_nt: TGTGCCAGCAGCTTAGGCCAAATAGGGACACCCCTCCACTTT; cdr3_aa: CASSLGQIGTPLHF
d_call: TRBD1; v_call: TRBV19; j_call: TRBJ2-5; clone_size: -; cdr3_nt: TGTGCCAGTAGAGGACAGGGAACAGAGACCCAGTACTTC; cdr3_aa: CASRGQGTETQYF
d_call: -; v_call: TRBV5-1; j_call: TRBJ1-2; clone_size: -; cdr3_nt: TGCGCCAGCAGACCTTCCTCCGGGGGTAGCTATGGCTCCACCTTC; cdr3_aa: CASRPSSGGSYGSTF
d_call: TRBD1; v_call: TRBV7-2; j_call: TRBJ1-1; clone_size: medium-sized; cdr3_nt: TGTGCCAGCAGCCCCGATGACAGGGAGAACACTGAAGCTTTCTTT; cdr3_aa: CASSPDDRENTEAFF
d_call: -; v_call: TRBV5-6; j_call: TRBJ2-3; clone_size: few; cdr3_nt: TGTGCCAGCAGCTTGGACCATCCCACGCAGTATTTT; cdr3_aa: CASSLDHPTQYF
d_call: -; v_call: TRBV6-1; j_call: TRBJ2-7; clone_size: -; cdr3_nt: TGTGCCAGCAGTCGCACCTACGAGCAGTACTTC; cdr3_aa: CASSRTYEQYF
d_call: -; v_call: TRBV6-6; j_call: TRBJ2-5; clone_size: medium-sized; cdr3_nt: TGTGCCAGCAGTTACTCAGGACTACTCGAGACCCAGTACTTC; cdr3_aa: CASSYSGLLETQYF
d_call: TRBD1; v_call: TRBV29-1; j_call: TRBJ2-1; clone_size: few; cdr3_nt: TGCAGCGGTGGGGGTGACAGGGGATTGGTTGAGCAGTTCTTC; cdr3_aa: CSGGGDRGLVEQFF
d_call: -; v_call: TRBV12-3/TRBV12-4; j_call: TRBJ2-7; clone_size: medium-sized; cdr3_nt: TGTGCCAGCAGCCCCTCCCACGAGCAGTACTTC; cdr3_aa: CASSPSHEQYF
d_call: TRBD1; v_call: TRBV6-1; j_call: TRBJ1-2; clone_size: -; cdr3_nt: TGTGCCAGCAGGGGGACAGGGTTTTCTTCTGGTTACACCTTC; cdr3_aa: CASRGTGFSSGYTF
d_call: -; v_call: TRBV24-1; j_call: TRBJ1-5; clone_size: -; cdr3_nt: TGTGCCACCAGTGACACTAGGACATGGATAGGCGGTCAGCCCCAGCATTTT; cdr3_aa: CATSDTRTWIGGQPQHF
d_call: -; v_call: TRBV19; j_call: TRBJ1-5; clone_size: -; cdr3_nt: TGTGCCAGTAGTATTTTCGACTTTAATAAGCCCCAGCATTTT; cdr3_aa: CASSIFDFNKPQHF
d_call: -; v_call: TRBV28; j_call: TRBJ2-7; clone_size: medium-sized; cdr3_nt: TGTGCCAGCAGTTTAAGGTTGAGGTCGGACGAGCAGTACTTC; cdr3_aa: CASSLRLRSDEQYF
d_call: -; v_call: TRBV20-1; j_call: TRBJ2-4; clone_size: many; cdr3_nt: TGCAGTGCTAGTCGTCAGGCCAAAAACATTCAGTACTTC; cdr3_aa: CSASRQAKNIQYF
d_call: -; v_call: TRBV11-3; j_call: TRBJ2-2; clone_size: few; cdr3_nt: TGTGCCAGCTGCCGGGACCTCATCACCGGGGAGCTGTTTTTT; cdr3_aa: CASCRDLITGELFF
d_call: TRBD1; v_call: TRBV5-1; j_call: TRBJ2-7; clone_size: medium-sized; cdr3_nt: TGCGCCAGCAGCTTCAGGGGGCTGCCCTACGAGCAGTACTTC; cdr3_aa: CASSFRGLPYEQYF
d_call: TRBD2; v_call: TRBV5-1; j_call: TRBJ2-5; clone_size: once; cdr3_nt: TGCGCCAGCAGCTTGGGGGGAGCTAGCGGGAGGAGAGAGACCCAGTACTTC; cdr3_aa: CASSLGGASGRRETQYF
d_call: TRBD1; v_call: TRBV6-1; j_call: TRBJ1-1; clone_size: few; cdr3_nt: TGTGCCAGCAATCCTCAGGACAGGGGGCTTGAGACTGAAGCTTTCTTT; cdr3_aa: CASNPQDRGLETEAFF